What follows describes a single T cell receptor (beta chain). No antigen is known for it. CDR3 length: 13 residues. Germline CDR1 MNHEY, CDR2 SMNVEV (reference sequence). V lost 4 bases and J 9 bases, leaving 13 bases between the germline ends. This record belongs to a study of OX40 agonist ivuxolimab in advanced cancers. About the study: Cohort: approximately 79% men, mean age approximately 64, aged roughly 20 to 79.

The assay was immunoSEQ multiplex PCR, and TCRdb's table has in-frame clones only and misses some. The table lists 7,200 or so clones, about 70% of them singletons. General study findings and limits: Researchers report that CD8+ T cells had, on average, more expanded clones than CD4+.

The chain carries TRBV27 and TRBJ2-1, with D hard to call. Sequenced material: CD4+ or CD8+ T cells sorted from blood, taken in a trial of the OX40 agonist ivuxolimab. The TCR comes from an adult with an advanced solid tumor such as melanoma, head and neck, liver or kidney cancer. The CDR3 reads CASSSNARSEQFF. The CDR3 bases are TGTGCCAGCAGTTCAAACGCACGATCTGAGCAGTTCTTC.